These 14 T cell receptor beta chains were all obtained from the same sample, sequenced in a study of OX40 agonist ivuxolimab in advanced cancers. The method was immunoSEQ multiplex PCR; TCRdb's version includes in-frame clones alone and lacks a portion of them. The sample has about 88,000 clones, around 83% seen once. The sequencing here drew on CD4+ or CD8+ T cells sorted from blood, taken in a trial of the OX40 agonist ivuxolimab. All receptors come from an adult with an advanced solid tumor such as melanoma, head and neck, liver or kidney cancer.

V usage is TRBV15 and J usage is TRBJ1-1; D ambiguous. CDR3 length equals 12 residues. The germline CDR1 and CDR2 sequences are LNHNV and YYDKDF (reference sequence). Deletions cut 1 base from V and 1 base from J, with 1 base between. The CDR3: CATSRGNTEAFF. The CDR3 DNA is TGTGCCACCAGCAGAGGGAACACTGAAGCTTTCTTT.

The genes are TRBV5-4 and TRBJ2-7; 7 bases line up with TRBD1. V lost 5 bases and J lost 3; bases outside the gene matches: 8. Per the germline V gene, CDR1 is SGHNT and CDR2 is YYREEE (reference sequence). This CDR3 has 14 residues. The CDR3 region is CASSRQGNVYEQYV. The CDR3 DNA sequence: TGTGCCAGCAGTCGACAGGGAAATGTCTACGAGCAGTACGTC.

V and J are TRBV6-5 and TRBJ2-7; D unresolved. Germline lookup yields CDR1 MNHEY and CDR2 SVGAGI. V gave up 2 bases and J gave up 3 bases, with 8 bases separating them. The CDR3 extends over 13 amino acids. CDR3 sequence: CASSYKTDYEQYF. For the CDR3, the DNA is TGTGCCAGCAGTTACAAAACGGACTACGAGCAGTACTTC.

This clone showed up just once. This chain uses TRBV4-1 with TRBJ2-3; 9 nucleotides match TRBD2. This CDR3 is built from 16 residues. J was trimmed by 0 bases and V by 6 bases; bases with no gene match: 7. Germline V lookup: CDR1 MGHRA, CDR2 YSYEKL. As DNA, the CDR3 is TGCGCCAGCAGGGACTTGGGACTAGCAAGCACAGATACGCAGTATTTT. Protein: CASRDLGLASTDTQYF.

The V and J genes are TRBV11-2 and TRBJ2-3, with 9 bases identical to TRBD2. The CDR3 is 16 residues long. J gave up 0 bases and V 8 bases, and 9 bases lay outside the gene matches. Looked up from germline, CDR1 is SGHAT and CDR2 is FQNNGV. The CDR3 DNA reads TGTGCCAGCGGCGGAGGCGGGGGGGAAAGCACAGATACGCAGTATTTT. Translated, it gives CASGGGGGESTDTQYF.

The V and J genes are TRBV19 and TRBJ1-5; D perhaps matches TRBD1 (6 bases). The V end was cut by 6 bases, the J end by 6 bases, with 21 bases between. Germline V CDR1 and CDR2: LNHDA, SQIVND (reference sequence). CDR3 length: 16 amino acids. The CDR3 region is CASSPTEGQGSQPQHF. The CDR3 region has the DNA TGTGCCAGTAGCCCAACCGAGGGCCAGGGGAGTCAGCCCCAGCATTTT.

This chain uses TRBV5-1 with TRBJ1-6; possible D gene TRBD1, 5 bases. The CDR3 has 13 amino acids. V lost 7 bases and J 13 bases, leaving 18 bases between the germline ends. CDR1 SGHRS and CDR2 YFSETQ come from the germline V gene. This chain's CDR3 is CASYSIQGEPLHF. In nucleotides, the CDR3 is TGCGCCAGCTACTCGATCCAGGGTGAGCCCCTCCACTTT.

The V gene is TRBV6-5, the J gene TRBJ2-7; D remains ambiguous. V was clipped by 0 bases and J by 0 bases, with 9 bases between them. CDR1 is MNHEY and CDR2 is SVGAGI in the germline V gene. The CDR3 loop spans 15 amino acids. CDR3 in amino acids: CASSYSNVPSYEQYF. DNA of the CDR3: TGTGCCAGCAGTTACTCCAACGTTCCCTCCTACGAGCAGTACTTC.

The sample holds one count of this clone. The chain links TRBV11-2 to TRBJ2-7; weak D call: TRBD2 (6 bases). Per germline, CDR1 SGHAT and CDR2 FQNNGV. V was cut by 5 bases and J by 3 bases, with 14 bases left in between. The CDR3 contains 14 residues. As DNA, the CDR3 is TGTGCCAGCAGCATGATCCGGGGAGGCTACGAGCAGTACTTC. The encoded protein is CASSMIRGGYEQYF.

The chain joins TRBV18 to TRBJ2-5; D unresolved. Trimming shortened V by 2 bases and J by 1 base, and 8 bases separated the two germline ends. CDR3 size: 14 residues. Looked up from germline, CDR1 is KGHSH and CDR2 is LQKENI. This chain's CDR3 is CASSPSGGQETQYF. The CDR3 DNA is TGTGCCAGCTCACCAAGTGGCGGCCAAGAGACCCAGTACTTC.

The V call is TRBV7-3, the J call TRBJ2-2; D is unclear. Germline-derived CDR1 and CDR2 are SGHTA and FQGTGA. Trimming stripped 4 bases from V and 2 bases from J, with 2 bases between. There are 12 residues in the CDR3. CDR3 nucleotides: TGTGCCAGCAGCTCCAACACCGGGGAGCTGTTTTTT. Its protein is CASSSNTGELFF.

The J gene is TRBJ2-7, the V gene TRBV7-9; TRBD2 might be the D (7 bases). CDR3 length equals 17 residues. Trimming took off 7 bases at V and 2 bases at J, with 24 bases between the two ends. Germline V gene data show CDR1 as SEHNR and CDR2 as FQNEAQ (reference sequence). The DNA for the CDR3 is TGTGCCAGCAACTCCCAGGGGTGGGCGGGAGTGGCCTACGAGCAGTACTTC. Translation: CASNSQGWAGVAYEQYF. Based on the CDR3 plus reference TRBV7-9 and TRBJ2-7, the full variable domain is DTGVSQNPRHKITKRGQNVTFRCDPISEHNRLYWYRQTLGQGPEFLTYFQNEAQLEKSRLLSDRFSAERPKGSFSTLEIQRTEQGDSAMYLCASNSQGWAGVAYEQYFGPGTRLTVT.

This clone appeared once. The chain combines TRBV5-1 with TRBJ2-5; tentative D call: TRBD2 (6 bases). The V end lost 0 bases, the J end lost 1 base, and 16 bases lay between the germline ends. The CDR3 is made up of 17 amino acids. Germline CDR1 SGHRS, CDR2 YFSETQ. CDR3 DNA sequence: TGCGCCAGCAGCTTGGCCAACGGTGGGGGGTTCCAAGAGACCCAGTACTTC. The encoded protein is CASSLANGGGFQETQYF.

This chain joins TRBV23-1 and TRBJ2-1; 8 positions agree with TRBD1. TRBV23-1 is filed as an ORF, its function uncertain. CDR3 length equals 18 residues. V lost 1 base and J lost 6; bases outside the gene matches: 14. For the CDR3, the DNA is TGCGCCAGCAGTCAATACCCTATCACAGGGGGAGGTTTCAATGAGCAGTTCTTC. It yields the protein CASSQYPITGGGFNEQFF.